This paragraph covers one T cell receptor beta chain sequence. These data belong to a study of T cell changes during pregnancy in multiple sclerosis. This CDR3 contains 16 residues. Germline V gene data show CDR1 as MGHRA and CDR2 as YSYEKL. V was cut by 1 base and J by 0 bases, with 7 bases left in between. Sequencing was performed with immunoSEQ multiplex PCR; in TCRdb, only in-frame clones are kept and a portion is missing. Counted here are about 68,000 clones, about 91% occurring once; the ten biggest clones make up about 1.4%. V is TRBV4-1 and J is TRBJ2-6; D uncertain. This TCR was recovered from a female donor in good health, enrolled as a control in a pregnancy study. The source was peripheral blood, collected in the second trimester of pregnancy. The CDR3 reads CASSQGPSSGANVLTF. CDR3 DNA sequence: TGCGCCAGCAGCCAAGGCCCCAGCTCTGGGGCCAACGTCCTGACTTTC.